Presented here are 19 T cell receptor beta chains from one specimen sequenced in a study of shared clonotypes between healthy human individuals. TCRdb keeps only in-frame clones here, not all; method: immunoSEQ multiplex PCR. The profile covers about 380,000 clones, with approximately 96% appearing a single time and approximately 0.3% taken by the ten largest. Material: memory CD8+ T cells sorted from blood. Subset in this sample: CD45RO+ cells pooled with CCR7-negative TemRA cells. All receptors derive from a man aged 30-40 years in good health.

Concerning this clone: Other DNA sequences of this sample code for an identical CDR3. This CDR3 reads CASSLVRENYGYTF. CDR3 sequence (DNA): TGTGCCAGCAGCTTGGTAAGGGAGAACTATGGCTACACCTTC. The genes are TRBV5-4 and TRBJ1-2; D not resolved. The V gene's germline CDR1 is SGHNT and CDR2 YYREEE (reference sequence). The CDR3 has 14 residues. V was pared by 0 bases and J by 2 bases, with 8 bases between.

This chain connects TRBV5-1 to TRBJ1-1; 10 bases match TRBD1. This CDR3 has 14 residues. V shed 2 bases and J 4 bases; nucleotides not matched to a gene: 2. The germline gives CDR1 SGHRS, CDR2 YFSETQ. The CDR3 is CASSFGDRGTEAFF. DNA for the CDR3: TGCGCCAGCAGCTTTGGGGACAGGGGCACTGAAGCTTTCTTT.

The gene calls are TRBV29-1 and TRBJ2-7; weak D call: TRBD2 (5 bases). The CDR3 contains 15 residues. V was trimmed by 2 bases and J by 0 bases, leaving 14 bases between them. CDR1 and CDR2 (germline): SQVTM, ANQGSEA. The CDR3 here is CSVEKDGLSSYEQYF. The DNA for the CDR3 is TGCAGCGTTGAAAAAGATGGACTTAGCTCCTACGAGCAGTACTTC.

The V and J genes are TRBV6-1 and TRBJ2-5; D ambiguous. Trimming took off 2 bases at V and 1 base at J, with 8 bases between the two ends. In germline, CDR1 is MNHNS, CDR2 SASEGT. The CDR3 is 14 amino acids. CDR3 nucleotides: TGTGCCAGCAGTGAACCTCGGACCCAAGAGACCCAGTACTTC. This codes for CASSEPRTQETQYF.

V is TRBV10-3 and J is TRBJ2-1, with TRBD2 matching 10 bases. In germline, CDR1 is ENHRY, CDR2 SYGVKD. With V trimmed by 3 bases and J by 6 bases, 5 bases remained unmatched. The CDR3 has 15 residues. In DNA, the CDR3 is TGTGCCATCAGTGACACTAAGCGGGAGGGCAATGAGCAGTTCTTC. Protein sequence: CAISDTKREGNEQFF.

This rearrangement joins TRBV5-1 to TRBJ1-1; no reliable D call. The CDR3 sequence is 15 residues long. Germline lookup yields CDR1 SGHRS and CDR2 YFSETQ. V lost 4 bases and J lost 1, with 14 bases in between. The CDR3: CASSPMVGGNTEAFF. Written as DNA, the CDR3 is TGCGCCAGCAGCCCAATGGTCGGAGGGAACACTGAAGCTTTCTTT.

J is TRBJ2-7 and V is TRBV23-1, with no clear D. TRBV23-1 is an ORF, with its function uncertain. The V end was cut by 0 bases, the J end by 8 bases, with 8 bases between. This CDR3 spans 12 amino acids. Here the CDR3 reads CASSQSIMKQYF. CDR3 nucleotide sequence: TGCGCCAGCAGTCAATCGATAATGAAGCAGTACTTC.

This clone was observed a handful of times. The sample carries other DNA sequences with the same CDR3. The chain is built from TRBV9 and TRBJ2-3; 12 bases agree with TRBD2. Germline CDR1 and CDR2: SGDLS and YYNGEE. This CDR3 is built from 15 residues. Losses at the gene ends were 0 bases for V and 4 bases for J; bases not matched to a gene: 0. CDR3 DNA: TGTGCCAGCAGCGTAGGACTAGCGGGAGCAGATACGCAGTATTTT. It translates to CASSVGLAGADTQYF.

The V and J genes are TRBV7-9 and TRBJ1-3; D is unresolved. V was pared by 7 bases and J by 5 bases, with 15 bases between. CDR3 length equals 14 residues. The V gene's germline CDR1 is SEHNR and CDR2 FQNEAQ (reference sequence). As DNA, the CDR3 is TGTGCCAGCAAAAACAGTGGCCCTCGAAACACCATATATTTT. Translated: CASKNSGPRNTIYF.

The chain carries TRBV30 and TRBJ2-1, with TRBD1 identical over 10 bases. With 5 bases clipped from V and 9 bases from J, the junction kept 7 bases outside the gene matches. Looked up from germline, CDR1 is GTSNPN and CDR2 is SVGIG (reference sequence). The CDR3 spans 13 residues. In DNA form, the CDR3 reads TGTGCCTGGGACAGGGGGCGTGGGATTGAGCAGTTCTTC. Its translation is CAWDRGRGIEQFF.

The chain links TRBV15 to TRBJ2-1, with 8 bases matching TRBD1. This CDR3 has 15 amino acids. The V gene end was trimmed by 0 bases and the J gene end by 3 bases; junction bases not matched to a gene: 1. Germline CDR1 and CDR2: LNHNV and YYDKDF (reference sequence). The CDR3 loop is CATSREDRVYNEQFF. The CDR3 coding sequence is TGTGCCACCAGCAGAGAGGACAGGGTCTACAATGAGCAGTTCTTC. Supplemented by reference TRBV15 and TRBJ2-1, the full variable domain reads DAMVIQNPRYQVTQFGKPVTLSCSQTLNHNVMYWYQQKSSQAPKLLFHYYDKDFNNEADTPDNFQSRRPNTSFCFLDIRSPGLGDTAMYLCATSREDRVYNEQFFGPGTRLTVL.

With regard to this clone: This sample also contains other DNA sequences that code for the same CDR3. V gene TRBV18 combines with J gene TRBJ2-3, with D possibly being TRBD1 or TRBD2 (5 bases each). The CDR3 is made up of 13 amino acids. CDR1 KGHSH and CDR2 LQKENI come from the germline V gene. Trimming cost V 3 bases and J 1 base, with 5 bases left between them. CDR3 in DNA: TGTGCCAGCTCACCGGGGGGCACAGATACGCAGTATTTT. This sequence encodes CASSPGGTDTQYF.

This clone was seen a single time. The chain has TRBV27 and TRBJ2-1; 10 bases align to TRBD2. The germline V gene has CDR1 MNHEY and CDR2 SMNVEV (reference sequence). V shed 2 bases, J shed 9 bases, and the junction held 4 bases outside the gene matches. The CDR3 is 14 residues long. The CDR3, as DNA: TGTGCCAGCAGTTTACTAGCGGGAGCGGGTGAGCAGTTCTTC. Protein sequence: CASSLLAGAGEQFF.

The V call is TRBV20-1, the J call TRBJ2-5, with D unresolved. Germline V CDR1 and CDR2: DFQATT, SNEGSKA (reference sequence). Between the trimmed V and J ends, which lost 7 bases and 3 bases, there was a span of 6 bases. This CDR3 is built from 10 residues. The CDR3 is CSVLEETQYF. In DNA form, the CDR3 reads TGCAGTGTTTTGGAAGAGACCCAGTACTTC.

This clone was recorded once. The chain recombines TRBV6-1 with TRBJ2-7; D call uncertain. V lost 7 bases to trimming and J lost 2 bases, with 9 bases between them. The CDR3 loop spans 12 amino acids. Germline values: CDR1 MNHNS, CDR2 SASEGT. The CDR3 DNA is TGTGCCAGCAAGGAAAGCCCCTACGAGCAGTACTTC. This encodes CASKESPYEQYF.

The chain employs TRBV10-3 and TRBJ2-5; possible D gene TRBD2, 6 bases. Trimming removed 3 bases at V and 0 bases at J, with 11 bases between. The CDR3 covers 15 residues. The germline V gene has CDR1 ENHRY and CDR2 SYGVKD. In DNA form, the CDR3 reads TGTGCCATCAGTGATAGGGACTTACACCAAGAGACCCAGTACTTC. Amino acid sequence: CAISDRDLHQETQYF.

V gene TRBV19 combines with J gene TRBJ2-7, with TRBD2 matching 11 bases. Per the germline V gene, CDR1 is LNHDA and CDR2 is SQIVND (reference sequence). This CDR3 spans 17 amino acids. V lost 5 bases to trimming and J lost 1 base; unmatched junction nucleotides: 10. The CDR3 coding sequence is TGTGCCAGTAGTGGACTCGACTCTAGCGGGAGGTCCTACGAGCAGTACTTC. Protein product: CASSGLDSSGRSYEQYF.

The J gene is TRBJ1-1, the V gene TRBV25-1, with 7 bases aligning to TRBD1. The CDR3 is 14 residues long. Germline V lookup: CDR1 MGHDK, CDR2 SYGVNS. V was pared by 3 bases and J by 1 base, with 2 bases of the junction left unmatched. The CDR3 sequence is CASSEGDRNTEAFF. In DNA, the CDR3 is TGTGCCAGCAGTGAGGGGGACAGGAACACTGAAGCTTTCTTT.

V is TRBV5-1 and J is TRBJ2-5, with 9 nucleotides matching TRBD1. J lost 5 bases, V lost 4 bases, and 9 bases had no gene match. This CDR3 comprises 15 residues. CDR1 SGHRS and CDR2 YFSETQ come from the germline V gene. As DNA, the CDR3 is TGCGCCAGCAGCACCGGGACAGGGTCGGGGGAGACCCAGTACTTC. Protein product: CASSTGTGSGETQYF.